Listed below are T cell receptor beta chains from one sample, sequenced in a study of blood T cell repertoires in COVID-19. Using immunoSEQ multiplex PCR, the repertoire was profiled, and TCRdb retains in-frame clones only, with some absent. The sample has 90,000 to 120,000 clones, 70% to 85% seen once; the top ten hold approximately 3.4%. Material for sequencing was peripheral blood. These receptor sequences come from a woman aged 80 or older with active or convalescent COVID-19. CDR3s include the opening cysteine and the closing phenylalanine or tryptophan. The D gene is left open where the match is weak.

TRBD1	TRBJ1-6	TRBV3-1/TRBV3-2	CASSRRQGTNSPLHF
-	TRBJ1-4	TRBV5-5	CASSLGERGEKLFF
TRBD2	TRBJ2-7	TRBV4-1	CASSQDAGGGLEQYF
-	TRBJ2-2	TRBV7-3	CASSPRARVGELFF
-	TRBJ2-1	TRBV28	CASSFVRDRYDNEQFF
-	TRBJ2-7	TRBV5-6	CASSYSGEQYF
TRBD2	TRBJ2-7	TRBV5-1	CASNPGGNYEQYF
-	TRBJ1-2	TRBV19	CASSIGTGANYGYTF
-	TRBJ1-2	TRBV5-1	CASSLGRDYGYTF
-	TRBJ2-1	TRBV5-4	CASSFQFLAGEQFF
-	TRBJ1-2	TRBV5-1	CASSLYSGGYGYTF
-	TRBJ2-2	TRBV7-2	CASSPPGANTGELFF
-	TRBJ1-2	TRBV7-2	CASSLGNPEGYTF
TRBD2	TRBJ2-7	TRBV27	CASSFRTSGTGEQYF
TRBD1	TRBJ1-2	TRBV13	CASSVRQGVNYGYTF
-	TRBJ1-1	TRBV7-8	CASSLARPDPVNTEAFF
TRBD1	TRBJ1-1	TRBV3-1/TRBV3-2	CASSRQGDTEAFF
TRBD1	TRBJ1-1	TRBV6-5	CASRYRTGGLNTEAFF
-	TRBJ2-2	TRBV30	CAWRTGGYTGELFF
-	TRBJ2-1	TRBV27	CASSIPKGPEFF
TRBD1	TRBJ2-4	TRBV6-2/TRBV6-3	CASSYDENRGLNIQYF
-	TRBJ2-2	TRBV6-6	CASSYSISGSGELFF
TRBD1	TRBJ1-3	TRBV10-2	CASSAQGGGNTIYF
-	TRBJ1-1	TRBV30	CAWSVAAGGTEAFF
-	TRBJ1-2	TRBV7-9	CASSSGTLNYGYTF
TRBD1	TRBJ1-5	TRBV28	CASSLFSGQGSSQPQHF
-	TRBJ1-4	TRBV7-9	CASRGQDNEKLFF
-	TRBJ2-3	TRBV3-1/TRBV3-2	CASSQGRGDTQYF
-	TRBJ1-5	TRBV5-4	CASSVDSDQPQHF
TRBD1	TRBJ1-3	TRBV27	CASSTRTGGRLSGNTIYF
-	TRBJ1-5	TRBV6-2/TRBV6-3	CASSYSLAGAQPQHF
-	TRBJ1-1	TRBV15	CATSRNQGGGEAFF
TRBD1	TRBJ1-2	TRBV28	CASSYRQGGYTF
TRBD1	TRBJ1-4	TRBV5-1	CAGPGGRGRGNEKLFF
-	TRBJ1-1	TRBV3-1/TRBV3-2	CASSPRDTYTEAFF
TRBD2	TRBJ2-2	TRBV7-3	CASSSLGLNTGELFF